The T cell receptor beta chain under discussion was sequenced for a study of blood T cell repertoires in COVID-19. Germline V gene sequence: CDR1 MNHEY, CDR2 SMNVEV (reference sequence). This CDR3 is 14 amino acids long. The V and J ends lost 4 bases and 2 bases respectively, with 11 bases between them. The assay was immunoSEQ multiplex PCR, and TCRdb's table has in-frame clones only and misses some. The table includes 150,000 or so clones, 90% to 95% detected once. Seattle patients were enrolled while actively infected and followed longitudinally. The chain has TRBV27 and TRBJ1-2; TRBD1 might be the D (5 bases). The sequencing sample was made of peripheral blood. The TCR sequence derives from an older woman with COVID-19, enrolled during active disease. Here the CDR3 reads CASSSTTVNYGYTF. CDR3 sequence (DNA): TGTGCCAGCAGTTCAACGACAGTAAACTATGGCTACACCTTC.